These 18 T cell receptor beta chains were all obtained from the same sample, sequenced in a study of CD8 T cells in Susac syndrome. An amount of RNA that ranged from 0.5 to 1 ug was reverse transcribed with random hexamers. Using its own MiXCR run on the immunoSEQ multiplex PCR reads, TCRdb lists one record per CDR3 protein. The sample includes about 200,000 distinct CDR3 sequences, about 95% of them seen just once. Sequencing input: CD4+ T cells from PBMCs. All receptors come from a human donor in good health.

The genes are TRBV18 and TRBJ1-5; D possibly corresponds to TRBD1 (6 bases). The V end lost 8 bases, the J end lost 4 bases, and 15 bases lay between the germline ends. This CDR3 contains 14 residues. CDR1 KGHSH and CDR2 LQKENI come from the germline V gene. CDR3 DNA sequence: TGTGCCAGCGCCGGGGGGGCAGATAATCAGCCCCAGCATTTT. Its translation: CASAGGADNQPQHF.

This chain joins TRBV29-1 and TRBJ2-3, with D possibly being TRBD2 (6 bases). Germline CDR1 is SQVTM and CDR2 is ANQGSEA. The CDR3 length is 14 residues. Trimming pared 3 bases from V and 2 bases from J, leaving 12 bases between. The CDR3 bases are TGCAGCGTTGACGGGCTAGCGCACACAGATACGCAGTATTTT. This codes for CSVDGLAHTDTQYF.

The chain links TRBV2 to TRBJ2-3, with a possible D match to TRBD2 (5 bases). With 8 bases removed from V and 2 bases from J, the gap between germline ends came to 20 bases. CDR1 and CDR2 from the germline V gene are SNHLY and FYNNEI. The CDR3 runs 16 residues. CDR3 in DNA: TGTGCCAGCCAGAGGGTATCACGAAGTTTCACAGATACGCAGTATTTT. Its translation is CASQRVSRSFTDTQYF.

The CDR3 loop reads CASSAQGWTQETQYF. For the CDR3, the DNA is TGTGCCAGCAGCGCCCAGGGGTGGACCCAAGAGACCCAGTACTTC. The chain carries TRBV7-2 and TRBJ2-5; TRBD1 might be the D (6 bases). V lost 5 bases and J 1 base, leaving 14 bases between the germline ends. The V gene's germline CDR1 is SGHTA and CDR2 FQGNSA. The CDR3 totals 15 residues.

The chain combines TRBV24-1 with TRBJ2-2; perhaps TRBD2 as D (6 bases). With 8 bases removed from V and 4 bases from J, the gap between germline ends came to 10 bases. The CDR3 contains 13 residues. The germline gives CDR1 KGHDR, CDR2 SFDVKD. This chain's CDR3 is CATKPGGTGELFF. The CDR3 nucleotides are TGTGCCACCAAGCCCGGGGGCACCGGGGAGCTGTTTTTT.

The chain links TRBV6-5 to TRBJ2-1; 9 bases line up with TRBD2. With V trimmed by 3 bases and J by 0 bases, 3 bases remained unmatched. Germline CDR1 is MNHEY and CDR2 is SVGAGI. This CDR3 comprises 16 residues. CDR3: CASSYLRGGSYNEQFF. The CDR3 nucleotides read TGTGCCAGCAGTTATCTGCGGGGGGGCTCCTACAATGAGCAGTTCTTC.

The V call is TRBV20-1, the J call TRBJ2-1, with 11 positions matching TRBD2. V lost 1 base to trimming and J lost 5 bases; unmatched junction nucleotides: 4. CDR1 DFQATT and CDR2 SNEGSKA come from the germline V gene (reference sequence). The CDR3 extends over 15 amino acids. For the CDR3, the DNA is TGCAGTGCTAGAGGGCCGGGACTAGCGGACAATGAGCAGTTCTTC. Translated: CSARGPGLADNEQFF.

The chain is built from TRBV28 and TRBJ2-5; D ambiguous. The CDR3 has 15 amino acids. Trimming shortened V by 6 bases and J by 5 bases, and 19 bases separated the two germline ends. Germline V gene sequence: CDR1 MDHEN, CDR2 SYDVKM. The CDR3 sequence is CASSLRGSRRETQYF. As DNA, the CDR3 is TGTGCCAGCAGCCTTAGAGGCTCTAGACGGGAGACCCAGTACTTC.

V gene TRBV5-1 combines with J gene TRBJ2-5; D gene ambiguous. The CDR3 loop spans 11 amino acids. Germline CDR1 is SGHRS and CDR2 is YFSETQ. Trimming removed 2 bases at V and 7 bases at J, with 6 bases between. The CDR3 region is CASSFDGTQYF. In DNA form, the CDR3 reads TGCGCCAGCAGCTTCGATGGGACCCAGTACTTC. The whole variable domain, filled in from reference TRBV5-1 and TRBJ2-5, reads KAGVTQTPRYLIKTRGQQVTLSCSPISGHRSVSWYQQTPGQGLQFLFEYFSETQRNKGNFPGRFSGRQFSNSRSEMNVSTLELGDSALYLCASSFDGTQYFGPGTRLLVL.

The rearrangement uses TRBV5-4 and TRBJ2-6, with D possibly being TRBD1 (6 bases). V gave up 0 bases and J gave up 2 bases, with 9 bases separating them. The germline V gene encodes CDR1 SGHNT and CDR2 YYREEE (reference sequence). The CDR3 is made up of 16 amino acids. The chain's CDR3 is CASSLDPGAGANVLTF. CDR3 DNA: TGTGCCAGCAGCTTGGACCCAGGGGCTGGGGCCAACGTCCTGACTTTC.

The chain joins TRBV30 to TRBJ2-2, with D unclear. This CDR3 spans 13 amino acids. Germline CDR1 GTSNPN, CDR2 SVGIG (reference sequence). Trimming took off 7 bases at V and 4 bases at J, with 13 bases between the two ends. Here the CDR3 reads CASSGFGTGELFF. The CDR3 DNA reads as TGTGCCTCTTCTGGTTTTGGCACCGGGGAGCTGTTTTTT.

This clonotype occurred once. The CDR3 sequence is CASSVGKGGYTF. In DNA form, the CDR3 reads TGTGCCAGCAGCGTAGGAAAGGGGGGCTACACCTTC. The rearrangement joins TRBV9 to TRBJ1-2; perhaps TRBD1 as D (5 bases). Trimming took 0 bases from V and 8 from J, leaving 8 bases between them. The length of the CDR3 is 12 residues. The V gene's germline CDR1 is SGDLS and CDR2 YYNGEE. The full variable domain, its missing parts supplied by reference TRBV9 and TRBJ1-2, is DSGVTQTPKHLITATGQRVTLRCSPRSGDLSVYWYQQSLDQGLQFLIQYYNGEERAKGNILERFSAQQFPDLHSELNLSSLELGDSALYFCASSVGKGGYTFGSGTRLTVV.

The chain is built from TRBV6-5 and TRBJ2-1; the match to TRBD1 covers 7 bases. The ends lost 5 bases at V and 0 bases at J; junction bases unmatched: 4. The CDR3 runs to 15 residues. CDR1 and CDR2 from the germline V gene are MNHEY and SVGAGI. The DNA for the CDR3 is TGTGCCAGCAGTCGACAGGGTTCCTCCTACAATGAGCAGTTCTTC. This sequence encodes CASSRQGSSYNEQFF.

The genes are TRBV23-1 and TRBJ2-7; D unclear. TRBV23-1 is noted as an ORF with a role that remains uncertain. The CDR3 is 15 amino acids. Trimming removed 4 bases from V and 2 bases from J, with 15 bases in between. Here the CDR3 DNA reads TGCGCCAGCAGTCCAGCCCAGGAGAGCCCCTACGAGCAGTACGTC. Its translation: CASSPAQESPYEQYV.

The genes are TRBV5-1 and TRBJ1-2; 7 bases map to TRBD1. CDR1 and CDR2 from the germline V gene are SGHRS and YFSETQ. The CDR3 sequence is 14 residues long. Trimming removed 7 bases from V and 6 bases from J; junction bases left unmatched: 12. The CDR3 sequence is CASSQPGQQDGYTF. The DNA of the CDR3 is TGCGCCAGCTCCCAACCGGGACAGCAAGATGGCTACACCTTC.

In DNA, the CDR3 is TGTGCCAGCAGCCAAGATTGGGAGACTCGTGAAGCTTTCTTT. Translated, it gives CASSQDWETREAFF. The chain has TRBV3-1 and TRBJ1-1; D gene uncertain. The CDR3 loop spans 14 amino acids. Germline V gene sequence: CDR1 LGHDT, CDR2 YNNKEL (reference sequence). Trimming removed 0 bases from V and 7 bases from J, with 12 bases in between.

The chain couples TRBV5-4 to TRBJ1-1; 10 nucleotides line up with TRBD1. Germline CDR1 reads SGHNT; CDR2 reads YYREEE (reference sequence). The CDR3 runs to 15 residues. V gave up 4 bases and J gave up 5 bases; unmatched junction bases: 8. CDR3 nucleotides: TGTGCCAGCAGCGGGGCGACAGGGGGCGCGACTGAAGCTTTCTTT. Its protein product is CASSGATGGATEAFF. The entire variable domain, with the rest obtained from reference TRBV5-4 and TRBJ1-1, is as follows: ETGVTQSPTHLIKTRGQQVTLRCSSQSGHNTVSWYQQALGQGPQFIFQYYREEENGRGNFPPRFSGLQFPNYSSELNVNALELDDSALYLCASSGATGGATEAFFGQGTRLTVV.

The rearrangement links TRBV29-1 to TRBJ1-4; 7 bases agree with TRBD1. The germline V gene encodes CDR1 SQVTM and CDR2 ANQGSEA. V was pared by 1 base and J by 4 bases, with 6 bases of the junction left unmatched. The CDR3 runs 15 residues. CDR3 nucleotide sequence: TGCAGCGTTGAAGGAGACAGGGTGGATAATGAAAAACTGTTTTTT. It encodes CSVEGDRVDNEKLFF.